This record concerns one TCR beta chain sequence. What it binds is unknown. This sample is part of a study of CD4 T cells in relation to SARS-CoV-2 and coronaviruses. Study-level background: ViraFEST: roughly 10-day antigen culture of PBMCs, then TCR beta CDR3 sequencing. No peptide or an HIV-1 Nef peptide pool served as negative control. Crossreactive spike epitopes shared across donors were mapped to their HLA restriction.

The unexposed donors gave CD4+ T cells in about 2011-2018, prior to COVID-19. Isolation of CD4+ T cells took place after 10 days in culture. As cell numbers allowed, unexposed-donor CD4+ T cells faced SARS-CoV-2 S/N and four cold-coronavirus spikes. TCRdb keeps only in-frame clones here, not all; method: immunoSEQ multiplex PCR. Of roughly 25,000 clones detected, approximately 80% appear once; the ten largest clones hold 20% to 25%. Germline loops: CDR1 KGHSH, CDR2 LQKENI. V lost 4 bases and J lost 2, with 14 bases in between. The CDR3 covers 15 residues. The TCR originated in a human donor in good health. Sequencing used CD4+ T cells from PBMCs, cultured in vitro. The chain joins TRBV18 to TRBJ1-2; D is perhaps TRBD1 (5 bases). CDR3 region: CASSQGHRANYGYTF. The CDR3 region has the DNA TGTGCCAGCTCACAAGGACACCGAGCGAACTATGGCTACACCTTC.